This TCR beta chain was identified during a study of OX40 agonist ivuxolimab in advanced cancers. A note on this clone: The antigen is unknown.

Using immunoSEQ multiplex PCR, the repertoire was profiled, and TCRdb retains in-frame clones only, with some absent. Among around 110,000 clones listed, more than 85% were seen once. The ends lost 2 bases at V and 3 bases at J; junction bases unmatched: 5. The CDR3 contains 16 residues. Germline V gene sequence: CDR1 SGHRS, CDR2 YFSETQ. Study-level points and caveats: There was clonal expansion of CD4+ and CD8+ blood T cells by week 6 at 0.1 to 3.0 mg/kg.

The rearrangement links TRBV5-1 to TRBJ2-1; 10 bases match TRBD2. This clonotype was obtained from an adult with an advanced solid tumor such as melanoma, head and neck, liver or kidney cancer. This specimen consisted of CD4+ or CD8+ T cells sorted from blood, obtained in a trial of the OX40 agonist ivuxolimab. The CDR3 DNA is TGCGCCAGCAGCTTCGAGGTAGCGGGAGGCTACAATGAGCAGTTCTTC. Protein product: CASSFEVAGGYNEQFF.